This is a list of T cell receptor beta chains from one sample in a study of blood T cell repertoires in COVID-19. Profiled with immunoSEQ multiplex PCR; TCRdb holds only in-frame clones, not every one. The data hold a few hundred thousand clones, with around 84% observed a single time. Sample: peripheral blood. These receptors came from a human donor in a cohort sampled during active COVID-19. Both conserved end residues are part of each CDR3. The D gene is left open where the match is weak. A clone size is listed for some rows: how often the clone was seen (once, few, many), or a class if it is expanded.

v_call: TRBV28; d_call: NA; j_call: TRBJ2-3; clone_size: NA; cdr3_aa: CASSLPGTDTQYF; cdr3_nt: TGTGCCAGCAGTTTACCGGGCACAGATACGCAGTATTTT
v_call: TRBV7-2; d_call: NA; j_call: TRBJ2-3; clone_size: NA; cdr3_aa: CASSKRGGDTQYF; cdr3_nt: TGTGCCAGCAGCAAAAGGGGGGGAGATACGCAGTATTTT
v_call: TRBV30; d_call: TRBD2; j_call: TRBJ2-1; clone_size: NA; cdr3_aa: CAWSVLGASGGNEQFF; cdr3_nt: TGTGCCTGGAGTGTACTCGGGGCTAGCGGGGGGAATGAGCAGTTCTTC
v_call: TRBV7-8; d_call: NA; j_call: TRBJ1-4; clone_size: NA; cdr3_aa: CASSPDSEKLFF; cdr3_nt: TGTGCCAGCAGCCCCGACAGCGAAAAACTGTTTTTT
v_call: TRBV30; d_call: NA; j_call: TRBJ1-1; clone_size: NA; cdr3_aa: CAWRGGLWEF; cdr3_nt: TGTGCCTGGCGGGGGGGTTTATGGGAATTT
v_call: TRBV7-9; d_call: NA; j_call: TRBJ1-1; clone_size: NA; cdr3_aa: CASSRGGGEAFF; cdr3_nt: TGTGCCAGCAGCCGCGGGGGGGGCGAGGCTTTCTTT
v_call: TRBV5-1; d_call: TRBD1; j_call: TRBJ2-5; clone_size: NA; cdr3_aa: CASSLGPGQERETQYF; cdr3_nt: TGCGCCAGCAGCTTGGGGCCGGGACAGGAGAGAGAGACCCAGTACTTC
v_call: TRBV10-3; d_call: NA; j_call: TRBJ1-1; clone_size: NA; cdr3_aa: CAISELFSGNTEAFF; cdr3_nt: TGTGCCATCAGTGAATTATTTTCAGGGAACACTGAAGCTTTCTTT
v_call: TRBV24-1; d_call: TRBD1; j_call: TRBJ1-2; clone_size: few; cdr3_aa: CATSQGGSGYTF; cdr3_nt: TGTGCCACCAGTCAGGGGGGTAGCGGCTACACCTTC
v_call: TRBV2; d_call: NA; j_call: TRBJ2-7; clone_size: NA; cdr3_aa: CASSEEVGHPLYF; cdr3_nt: TGTGCCAGCAGTGAAGAGGTGGGACACCCATTATACTTC
v_call: TRBV18; d_call: NA; j_call: TRBJ2-1; clone_size: NA; cdr3_aa: CASSPPPGGGGSYNEQFF; cdr3_nt: TGTGCCAGCTCACCACCGCCCGGGGGAGGCGGTTCCTACAATGAGCAGTTCTTC
v_call: TRBV11-3; d_call: TRBD2; j_call: TRBJ2-1; clone_size: NA; cdr3_aa: CASSPAPSGRAYEQFF; cdr3_nt: TGTGCCAGCAGCCCAGCCCCTAGCGGGAGGGCTTATGAGCAGTTCTTC
v_call: TRBV18; d_call: TRBD1; j_call: TRBJ2-4; clone_size: NA; cdr3_aa: CASSPQEGAYIQYF; cdr3_nt: TGTGCCAGCTCACCCCAAGAGGGGGCATACATTCAGTACTTC
v_call: TRBV10-3; d_call: NA; j_call: TRBJ2-1; clone_size: NA; cdr3_aa: CAISESATRYNEQFF; cdr3_nt: TGTGCCATCAGTGAGTCTGCTACCAGGTACAATGAGCAGTTCTTC